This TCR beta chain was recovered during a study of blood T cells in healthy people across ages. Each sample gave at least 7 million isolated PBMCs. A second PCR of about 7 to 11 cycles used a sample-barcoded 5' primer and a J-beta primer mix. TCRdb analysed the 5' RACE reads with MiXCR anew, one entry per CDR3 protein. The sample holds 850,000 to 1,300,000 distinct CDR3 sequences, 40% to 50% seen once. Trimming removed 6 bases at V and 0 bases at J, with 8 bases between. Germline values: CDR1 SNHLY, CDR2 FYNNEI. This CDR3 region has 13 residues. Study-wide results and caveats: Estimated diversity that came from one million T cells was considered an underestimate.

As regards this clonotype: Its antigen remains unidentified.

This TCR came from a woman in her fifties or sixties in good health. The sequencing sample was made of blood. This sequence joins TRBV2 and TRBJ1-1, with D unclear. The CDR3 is CASRIALNTEAFF. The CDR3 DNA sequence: TGTGCCAGCAGGATAGCATTGAACACTGAAGCTTTCTTT.